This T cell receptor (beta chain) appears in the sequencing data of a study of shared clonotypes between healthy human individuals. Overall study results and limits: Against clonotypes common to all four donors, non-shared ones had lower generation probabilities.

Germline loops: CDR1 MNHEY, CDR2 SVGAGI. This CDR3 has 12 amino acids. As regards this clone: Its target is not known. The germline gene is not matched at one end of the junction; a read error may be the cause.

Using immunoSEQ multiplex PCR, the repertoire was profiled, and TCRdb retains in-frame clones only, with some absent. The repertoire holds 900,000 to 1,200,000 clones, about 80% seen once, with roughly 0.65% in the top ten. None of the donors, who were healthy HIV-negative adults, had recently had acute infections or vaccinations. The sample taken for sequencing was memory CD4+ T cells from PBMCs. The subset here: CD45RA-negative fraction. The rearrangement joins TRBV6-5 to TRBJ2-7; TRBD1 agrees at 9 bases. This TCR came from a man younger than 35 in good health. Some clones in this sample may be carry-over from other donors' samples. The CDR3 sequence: CASSWGQGGWAF. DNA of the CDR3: TGTGCCAGCAGTTGGGGACAGGGAGGGTGGGCCTTC.